These 10 T cell receptor beta chains originate from one sample sequenced in a study of blood T cell repertoires in COVID-19. Here immunoSEQ multiplex PCR was the method, and the copy in TCRdb shows in-frame clones only, minus some. The table includes 260,000 or so clones, 84% detected once. Sample: peripheral blood. These TCRs come from a human donor in a cohort sampled during active COVID-19.

The chain is built from TRBV12-2 and TRBJ2-7; TRBD2, the D gene given by the table, was not confirmed from the DNA. TRBV12-2 is a listed pseudogene. This CDR3 contains 15 residues. The DNA for the CDR3 is TGTGCAAGTCGCTTATTCGGGAGGATCCCCTACGAGCAGTACTTC. Protein sequence: CASRLFGRIPYEQYF.

The rearrangement joins TRBV21-1 to TRBJ1-1. TRBV21-1 is marked as a pseudogene. The CDR3 length is 16 residues. CDR3: CASSPRGNQIETEAFF. CDR3 bases: TGTGCCAGCAGCCCCCGCGGGAACCAGATTGAGACTGAAGCTTTCTTT.

The V and J genes are TRBV7-8 and TRBJ1-5; D gene uncertain. The CDR3 is 16 amino acids. Germline lookup yields CDR1 SGHVS and CDR2 FQNEAQ. The V gene lost 4 bases and the J gene lost 0 bases, with 13 bases spanning the gap. The CDR3 spells CASSSYPAVSNQPQHF. The CDR3 region has the DNA TGTGCCAGCAGCTCATATCCCGCAGTTAGCAATCAGCCCCAGCATTTT.

This chain joins TRBV19 and TRBJ1-3; D might be TRBD1 (5 bases). This CDR3 contains 15 residues. Germline V gene data show CDR1 as LNHDA and CDR2 as SQIVND (reference sequence). Trimming cost V 6 bases and J 0 bases, with 12 bases left between them. CDR3 region: CASSFGGYSGNTIYF. CDR3 bases: TGTGCCAGTAGCTTCGGGGGATACTCTGGAAACACCATATATTTT.

The chain uses TRBV6-5 and TRBJ1-1; 8 bases align to TRBD1. V lost 5 bases, J lost 7 bases, and 6 bases stayed unmatched. The CDR3 covers 13 residues. Germline V gene lookup returns CDR1 MNHEY and CDR2 SVGAGI. The CDR3 loop reads CASSTRQGLEAFF. The DNA for the CDR3 is TGTGCCAGCAGTACCCGACAGGGGCTTGAAGCTTTCTTT.

V and J are TRBV15 and TRBJ1-5; possible D gene TRBD1, 6 bases. Germline-derived CDR1 and CDR2 are LNHNV and YYDKDF (reference sequence). Trimming removed 2 bases from V and 7 bases from J, with 9 bases in between. The CDR3 totals 13 residues. As DNA, the CDR3 is TGTGCCACCAGCAGAACAGGGTGGCAGCCCCAGCATTTT. Translation: CATSRTGWQPQHF.

The chain employs TRBV19 and TRBJ2-7, with 13 bases identical to TRBD2. V trimming: 4 bases; J trimming: 6 bases; junction bases outside the gene matches: 3. Germline CDR1 LNHDA, CDR2 SQIVND (reference sequence). There are 14 residues in the CDR3. The CDR3 region has the DNA TGTGCCAGTAGTACCTGGACTAGCGGGGGCGAGCAGTACTTC. Translation gives CASSTWTSGGEQYF.

This clone appeared once. The V gene is TRBV6-2 or TRBV6-3, the J gene TRBJ2-5; 12 bases fit TRBD2. Trimming at V came to 6 bases and at J to 7 bases, leaving 12 bases not matched to a gene. This CDR3 has 16 amino acids. Germline lookup yields CDR1 MNHEY and CDR2 SVGEGT. The CDR3 region is CASSPSSGRAYRTQYF. The CDR3 nucleotides read TGTGCCAGCAGCCCTTCTAGCGGGAGGGCCTATCGGACCCAGTACTTC.

The rearrangement joins TRBV6-5 to TRBJ2-5; a weak D match, TRBD1 (6 bases). The CDR3 sequence is 16 residues long. CDR1 is MNHEY and CDR2 is SVGAGI in the germline V gene. V lost 4 bases and J lost 5, with 20 bases in between. The CDR3 spells CASSSLEGVGRETQYF. In DNA, the CDR3 is TGTGCCAGCAGTTCCCTCGAGGGGGTTGGACGGGAGACCCAGTACTTC.

This chain uses TRBV19 with TRBJ1-1; 7 positions match TRBD1. Germline CDR1 reads LNHDA; CDR2 reads SQIVND (reference sequence). With 6 bases clipped from V and 1 base from J, the junction kept 8 bases outside the gene matches. The CDR3 loop spans 15 amino acids. The CDR3 nucleotides are TGTGCCAGTAGCCCCAGACAGGGAGCGAACACTGAAGCTTTCTTT. Amino acid sequence: CASSPRQGANTEAFF. The full variable domain, with the rest looked up from reference TRBV19 and TRBJ1-1, is DGGITQSPKYLFRKEGQNVTLSCEQNLNHDAMYWYRQDPGQGLRLIYYSQIVNDFQKGDIAEGYSVSREKKESFPLTVTSAQKNPTAFYLCASSPRQGANTEAFFGQGTRLTVV.